This TCR beta chain was captured by sequencing in a study of blood T cell repertoires in COVID-19. Study context: Samples taken during acute and convalescent COVID-19 were collected in the United States, Italy and Spain. T cells, B-cell-depleted T cells, or PBMCs provided the cDNA or gDNA that served as material.

Per the original methods: Amplification from reference gene primers served as the basis for estimated nucleated cell counts. Data came from immunoSEQ multiplex PCR; TCRdb stores just in-frame clones and leaves some out. V and J calls and clone size are given by that table; D and trimming were obtained from the DNA. Counted here are 88,000 or so clones, roughly 82% occurring once; the ten biggest clones make up about 12%. V lost 3 bases to trimming and J lost 2 bases, with 13 bases between them. Germline loops: CDR1 LGHDT, CDR2 YNNKEL (reference sequence). The CDR3 spans 15 residues. What was sequenced was peripheral blood. The chain links TRBV3-1 (or the pseudogene TRBV3-2) to TRBJ1-1, with D perhaps TRBD1 (5 bases). The clonotype comes from an elderly man with acute or convalescent COVID-19. The CDR3, as DNA: TGTGCCAGCAGCCACAGGGCCCAGGGTAACACTGAAGCTTTCTTT. Translating gives CASSHRAQGNTEAFF.